One sample yielded the 2 T cell receptor beta chains listed below, sequenced in a study of T cells in Graves' hyperthyroidism and ophthalmopathy. It was RNA transcripts that yielded the amplified TCR beta CDR3 regions. A set of HTBI primers served as the primers for a first-round RT-PCR of the TCR CDR3. TCRdb ran MiXCR on the multiplex PCR reads and lists one entry per CDR3 protein. The sample includes roughly 380,000 distinct CDR3 sequences, about 19% seen only once; the top ten take around 3.6%. The sample was blood. The receptors were gathered from a woman younger than 30 with Graves' hyperthyroidism.

This clonotype turned up a few times. V is TRBV4-1 and J is TRBJ2-7, with D maybe TRBD1 (6 bases). From germline, CDR1 is MGHRA and CDR2 YSYEKL. V dropped 4 bases and J dropped 0 bases, with 13 bases sitting between them. This CDR3 has 15 residues. Here the CDR3 reads CASSRRTGSSYEQYF. The CDR3 DNA reads TGCGCCAGCAGCCGCCGTACAGGGAGCTCCTACGAGCAGTACTTC.

This clonotype appeared many times. The rearrangement links TRBV6-2 or TRBV6-3 to TRBJ2-7, with 7 nucleotides matching TRBD1. With 5 bases clipped from V and 0 bases from J, the junction kept 7 bases outside the gene matches. Germline lookup yields CDR1 MNHEY and CDR2 SVGEGT. The CDR3 is 15 residues long. The CDR3 sequence is CASSHDRASSYEQYF. The CDR3 nucleotides are TGTGCCAGCAGTCACGACAGGGCAAGCTCCTACGAGCAGTACTTC.